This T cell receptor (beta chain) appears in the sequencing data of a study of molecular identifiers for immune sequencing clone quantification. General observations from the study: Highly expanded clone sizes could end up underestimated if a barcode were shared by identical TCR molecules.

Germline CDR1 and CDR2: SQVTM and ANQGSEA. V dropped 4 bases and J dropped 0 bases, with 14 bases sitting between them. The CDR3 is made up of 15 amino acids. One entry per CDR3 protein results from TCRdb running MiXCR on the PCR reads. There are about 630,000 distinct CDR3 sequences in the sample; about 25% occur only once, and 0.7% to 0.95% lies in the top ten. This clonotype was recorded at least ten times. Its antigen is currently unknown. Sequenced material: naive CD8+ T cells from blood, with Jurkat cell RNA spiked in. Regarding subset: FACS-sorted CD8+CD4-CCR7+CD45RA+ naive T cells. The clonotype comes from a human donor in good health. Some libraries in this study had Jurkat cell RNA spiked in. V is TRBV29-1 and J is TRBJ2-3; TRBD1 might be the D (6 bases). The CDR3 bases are TGCAGCGTTGTTTCCTGGGACAAGAGCACAGATACGCAGTATTTT. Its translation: CSVVSWDKSTDTQYF.